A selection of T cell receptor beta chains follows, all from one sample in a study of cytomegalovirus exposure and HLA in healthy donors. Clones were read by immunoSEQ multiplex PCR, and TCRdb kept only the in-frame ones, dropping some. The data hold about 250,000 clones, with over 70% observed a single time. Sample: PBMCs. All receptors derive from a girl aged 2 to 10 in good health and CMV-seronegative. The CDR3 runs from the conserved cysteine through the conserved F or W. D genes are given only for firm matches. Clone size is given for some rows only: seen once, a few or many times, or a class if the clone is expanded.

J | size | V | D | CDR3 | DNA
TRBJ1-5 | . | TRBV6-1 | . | CASSEVGGLQPQHF | TGTGCCAGCAGTGAAGTAGGAGGGCTCCAGCCCCAGCATTTT
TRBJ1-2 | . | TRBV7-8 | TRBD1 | CASSPSDREGYTF | TGTGCCAGCAGCCCCTCGGACAGGGAGGGCTACACCTTC
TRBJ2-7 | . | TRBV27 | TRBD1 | CASRPRTGLAYEQYF | TGTGCCAGCAGACCTAGGACAGGGTTGGCCTACGAGCAGTACTTC
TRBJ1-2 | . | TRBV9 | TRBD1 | CASSVGTGNGYTF | TGTGCCAGCAGCGTAGGGACAGGGAATGGCTACACCTTC
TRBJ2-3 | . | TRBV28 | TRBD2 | CASSLAGTTDTQYF | TGTGCCAGCAGCCTAGCGGGTACCACAGATACGCAGTATTTT
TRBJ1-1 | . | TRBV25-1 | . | CASRPTGSGTEAFF | TGTGCCAGCAGACCAACAGGGTCGGGCACTGAGGCTTTCTTT
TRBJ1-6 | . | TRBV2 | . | CASRRVSPLHF | TGTGCCAGCAGGCGGGTCTCACCCCTCCACTTT
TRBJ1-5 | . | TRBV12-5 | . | CASGLRLERRGSNQPQHF | TGTGCTAGTGGTTTGCGTTTAGAGCGACGGGGGAGCAATCAGCCCCAGCATTTT
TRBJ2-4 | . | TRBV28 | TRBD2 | CASSLQVSSGRANIQYF | TGTGCCAGCAGTTTACAGGTATCAAGCGGGAGAGCAAACATTCAGTACTTC
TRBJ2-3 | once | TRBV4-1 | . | CASSQDLRVTQYF | TGCGCCAGCAGCCAAGATCTGCGAGTTACGCAGTATTTT
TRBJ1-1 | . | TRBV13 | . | CASSNTGEAFF | TGTGCCAGCAGCAATACAGGTGAAGCTTTCTTT
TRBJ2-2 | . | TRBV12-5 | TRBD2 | CASGLPPPLAGAHTGELFF | TGTGCTAGTGGTTTGCCCCCACCCTTAGCGGGAGCCCACACCGGGGAGCTGTTTTTT
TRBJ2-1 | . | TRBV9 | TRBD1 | CASNAGTDYNEQFF | TGTGCCAGCAATGCCGGGACAGATTACAATGAGCAGTTCTTC
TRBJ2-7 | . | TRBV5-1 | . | CASSLPWSSKNSYEQYF | TGCGCCAGCAGTTTGCCCTGGAGCAGTAAAAACTCCTACGAGCAGTACTTC
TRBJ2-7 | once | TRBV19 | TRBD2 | CASSSDASGGYEQYF | TGTGCCAGTAGTTCCGACGCTAGCGGGGGCTACGAGCAGTACTTC
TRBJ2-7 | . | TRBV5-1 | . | CASSLLLGGHRDEQYF | TGCGCCAGCAGCTTGTTGTTAGGAGGGCATCGGGACGAGCAGTACTTC
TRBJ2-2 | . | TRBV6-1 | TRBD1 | CASRRTGNTGELFF | TGTGCCAGCAGGCGGACAGGGAACACCGGGGAGCTGTTTTTT
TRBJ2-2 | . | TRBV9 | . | CASTASGTGELFF | TGTGCCAGCACCGCTTCGGGCACCGGGGAGCTGTTTTTT
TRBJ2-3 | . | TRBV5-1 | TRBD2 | CASSLASGGRLDTQYF | TGCGCCAGCAGCTTAGCAAGCGGGGGCCGCCTGGATACGCAGTATTTT
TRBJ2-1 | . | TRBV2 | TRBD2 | CASSRREGRNEQFF | TGTGCCAGCAGTCGGAGGGAGGGCCGCAATGAGCAGTTCTTC
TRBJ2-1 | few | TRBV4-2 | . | CASSQAFGGEQFF | TGTGCCAGCAGCCAAGCGTTTGGCGGGGAGCAGTTCTTC
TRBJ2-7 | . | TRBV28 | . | CASSPLTPYEQYF | TGTGCCAGCAGTCCCCTAACGCCCTACGAGCAGTACTTC
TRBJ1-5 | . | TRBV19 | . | CASRSPDMLTQHF | TGTGCCAGTAGATCCCCGGACATGCTGACCCAGCATTTT
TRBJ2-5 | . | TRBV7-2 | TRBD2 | CASSPSGLAAFETQYF | TGTGCCAGCAGCCCCTCGGGACTAGCGGCATTCGAGACCCAGTACTTC
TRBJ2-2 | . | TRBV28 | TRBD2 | CASSTAGTSAGELFF | TGTGCCAGCAGTACCGCCGGGACTAGCGCCGGGGAGCTGTTTTTT
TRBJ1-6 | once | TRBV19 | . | CASSRGHQRTPLHF | TGTGCCAGTAGTAGGGGACACCAGAGAACTCCCCTCCACTTT
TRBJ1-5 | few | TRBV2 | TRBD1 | CASSEGTGYSNQPQHF | TGTGCCAGCAGTGAAGGGACAGGATATAGCAATCAGCCCCAGCATTTT
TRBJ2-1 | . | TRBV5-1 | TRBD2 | CASSLRIAGDNEQFF | TGCGCCAGCAGCTTGCGAATAGCGGGAGACAATGAGCAGTTCTTC
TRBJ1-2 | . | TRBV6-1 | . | CASSKGGGDNYGYTF | TGTGCCAGCAGTAAGGGGGGAGGGGACAACTATGGCTACACCTTC
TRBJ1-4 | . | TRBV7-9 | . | CASSFGGGREKLFF | TGTGCCAGCAGCTTTGGCGGGGGCAGGGAAAAACTGTTTTTT
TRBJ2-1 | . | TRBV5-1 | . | CASSLPSANEQFF | TGCGCCAGCAGCTTGCCTAGTGCCAATGAGCAGTTCTTC
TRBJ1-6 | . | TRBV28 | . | CASSFVGSSSPLHF | TGTGCCAGCAGTTTTGTGGGCTCGAGTTCACCCCTCCACTTT
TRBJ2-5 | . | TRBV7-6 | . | CASSLPWQGKEEAQYF | TGTGCCAGCAGCTTACCCTGGCAGGGAAAGGAAGAGGCCCAGTACTTC
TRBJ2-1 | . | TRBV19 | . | CASSIGGSEQFF | TGTGCCAGTAGTATCGGGGGAAGTGAGCAGTTCTTC
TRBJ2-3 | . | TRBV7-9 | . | CASSRGSTDTQYF | TGTGCCAGCAGCAGGGGTTCCACAGATACGCAGTATTTT
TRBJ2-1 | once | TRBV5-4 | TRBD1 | CASSWGQGSYNEQFF | TGTGCCAGCAGCTGGGGACAGGGTTCCTACAATGAGCAGTTCTTC
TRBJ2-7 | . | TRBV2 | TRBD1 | CASRRGTGNYEQYF | TGTGCCAGCAGGAGGGGGACAGGGAATTACGAGCAGTACTTC
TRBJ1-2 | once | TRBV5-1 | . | CASSLGPNDYGYTF | TGCGCCAGCAGCTTGGGCCCTAATGACTATGGCTACACCTTC
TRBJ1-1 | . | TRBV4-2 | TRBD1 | CASSQDWDREVNTEAFF | TGTGCCAGCAGCCAAGACTGGGACAGGGAAGTGAACACTGAAGCTTTCTTT
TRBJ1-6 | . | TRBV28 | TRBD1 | CASRAGTGDSPLHF | TGTGCCAGCAGAGCCGGGACAGGGGATTCACCCCTCCACTTT
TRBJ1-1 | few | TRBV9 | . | CASSVGSSDTEAFF | TGTGCCAGCAGCGTAGGATCTTCGGACACTGAAGCTTTCTTT
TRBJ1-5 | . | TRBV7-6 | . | CASSPGGSNQPQHF | TGTGCCAGCAGCCCTGGGGGCAGCAATCAGCCCCAGCATTTT
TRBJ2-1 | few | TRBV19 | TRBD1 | CASSTPGQDLNEQFF | TGTGCCAGTAGTACCCCTGGACAGGACTTAAATGAGCAGTTCTTC
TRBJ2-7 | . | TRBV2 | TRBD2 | CASSGTAGRTYEQYF | TGTGCCAGCAGTGGAACAGCGGGAAGGACCTACGAGCAGTACTTC
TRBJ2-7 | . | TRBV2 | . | CARGQTGDEQYF | TGTGCCAGGGGACAAACCGGGGACGAGCAGTACTTC
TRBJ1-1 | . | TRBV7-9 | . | CAYSGEKGNTEAFF | TGTGCCTACAGCGGGGAAAAGGGGAACACTGAAGCTTTCTTT